This TCR beta chain was captured by sequencing in a study of monozygotic twins with inflammatory bowel disease. From the 5' RACE reads, TCRdb lists one entry per CDR3 protein and no DNA. The sample data list around 220,000 distinct CDR3 sequences. Germline V gives CDR1 SGHTA, CDR2 FQGTGA. CDR3 size: 13 residues. The sample comprised blood. This rearrangement joins TRBV7-3 to TRBJ1-2; TCRdb picks TRBD1, but there is no DNA to check that call. This clonotype was obtained from a human donor with ulcerative colitis or Crohn's disease, or a healthy co-twin of an affected twin (not recorded which). CDR3: CASSLGRGEGYTF.